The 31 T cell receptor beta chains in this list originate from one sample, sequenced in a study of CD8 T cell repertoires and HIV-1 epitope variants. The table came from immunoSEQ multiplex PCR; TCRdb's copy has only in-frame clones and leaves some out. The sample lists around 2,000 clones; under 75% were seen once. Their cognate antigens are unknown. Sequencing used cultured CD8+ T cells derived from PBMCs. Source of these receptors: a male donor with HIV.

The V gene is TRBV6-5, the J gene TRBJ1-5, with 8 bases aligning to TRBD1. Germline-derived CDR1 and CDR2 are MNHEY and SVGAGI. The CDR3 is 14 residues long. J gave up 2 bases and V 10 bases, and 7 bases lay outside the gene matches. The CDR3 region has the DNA TGTGCCACATCAGGGGGCGTTCGCAATCAGCCCCAGCATTTT. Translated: CATSGGVRNQPQHF.

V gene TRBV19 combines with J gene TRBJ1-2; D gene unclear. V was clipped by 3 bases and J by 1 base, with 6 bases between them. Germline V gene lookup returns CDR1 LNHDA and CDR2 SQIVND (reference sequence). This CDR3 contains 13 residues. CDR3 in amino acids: CASSISSNYGYTF. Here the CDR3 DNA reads TGTGCCAGTAGTATCTCCAGTAACTATGGCTACACCTTC.

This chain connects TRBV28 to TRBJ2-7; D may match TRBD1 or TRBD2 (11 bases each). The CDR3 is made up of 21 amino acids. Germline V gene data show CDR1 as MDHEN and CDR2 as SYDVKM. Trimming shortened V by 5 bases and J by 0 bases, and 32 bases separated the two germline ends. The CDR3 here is CASSTHPGQGGLAAFSYEQYF. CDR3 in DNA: TGTGCCAGCAGTACTCACCCGGGACAGGGGGGACTAGCGGCCTTCTCCTACGAGCAGTACTTC.

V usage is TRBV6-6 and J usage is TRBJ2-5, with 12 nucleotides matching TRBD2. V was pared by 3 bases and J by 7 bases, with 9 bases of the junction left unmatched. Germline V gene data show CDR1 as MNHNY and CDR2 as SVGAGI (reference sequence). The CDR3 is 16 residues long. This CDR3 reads CASSYLAGGDKRTQYF. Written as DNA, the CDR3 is TGTGCCAGCAGTTATCTAGCGGGGGGGGACAAAAGGACCCAGTACTTC.

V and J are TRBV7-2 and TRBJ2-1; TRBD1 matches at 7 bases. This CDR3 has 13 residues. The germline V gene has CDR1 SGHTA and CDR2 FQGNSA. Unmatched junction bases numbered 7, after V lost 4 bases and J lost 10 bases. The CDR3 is CASSYDRAGEQFF. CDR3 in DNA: TGTGCCAGCAGCTATGACAGGGCCGGGGAGCAGTTCTTC.

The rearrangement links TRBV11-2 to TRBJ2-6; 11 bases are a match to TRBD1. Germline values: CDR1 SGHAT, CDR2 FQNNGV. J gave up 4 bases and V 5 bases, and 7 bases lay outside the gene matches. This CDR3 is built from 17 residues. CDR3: CASSTSDRGLGANVLTF. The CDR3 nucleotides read TGTGCCAGCAGCACGTCGGACAGGGGGCTCGGGGCCAACGTCCTGACTTTC.

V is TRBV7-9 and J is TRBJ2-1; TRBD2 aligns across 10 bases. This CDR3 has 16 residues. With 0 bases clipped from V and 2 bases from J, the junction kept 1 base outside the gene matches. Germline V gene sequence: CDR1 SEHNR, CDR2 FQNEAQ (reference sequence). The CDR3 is CASSLATSGTYNEQFF. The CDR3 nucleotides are TGTGCCAGCAGCTTAGCTACTAGCGGGACCTACAATGAGCAGTTCTTC.

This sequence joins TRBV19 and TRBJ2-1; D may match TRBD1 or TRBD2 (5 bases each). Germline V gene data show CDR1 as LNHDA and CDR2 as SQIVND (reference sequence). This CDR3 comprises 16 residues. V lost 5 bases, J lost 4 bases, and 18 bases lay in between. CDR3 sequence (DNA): TGTGCCAGTAGTGCAGCCTGGGGCGGGCGTTACAATGAGCAGTTCTTC. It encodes CASSAAWGGRYNEQFF. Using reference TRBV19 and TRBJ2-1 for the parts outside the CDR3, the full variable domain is DGGITQSPKYLFRKEGQNVTLSCEQNLNHDAMYWYRQDPGQGLRLIYYSQIVNDFQKGDIAEGYSVSREKKESFPLTVTSAQKNPTAFYLCASSAAWGGRYNEQFFGPGTRLTVL.

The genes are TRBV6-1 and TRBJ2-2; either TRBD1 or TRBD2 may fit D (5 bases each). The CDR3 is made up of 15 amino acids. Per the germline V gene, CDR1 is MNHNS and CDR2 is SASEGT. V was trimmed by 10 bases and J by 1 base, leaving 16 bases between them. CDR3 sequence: CAITRGVLNTGELFF. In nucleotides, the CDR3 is TGTGCCATTACAAGAGGGGTTCTGAACACCGGGGAGCTGTTTTTT.

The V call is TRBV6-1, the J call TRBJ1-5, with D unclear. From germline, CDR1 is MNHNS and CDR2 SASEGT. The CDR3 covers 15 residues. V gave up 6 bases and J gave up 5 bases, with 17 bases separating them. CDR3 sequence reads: CASSVDTDNYQPQHF. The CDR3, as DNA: TGTGCCAGCAGCGTAGACACCGACAACTATCAGCCCCAGCATTTT.

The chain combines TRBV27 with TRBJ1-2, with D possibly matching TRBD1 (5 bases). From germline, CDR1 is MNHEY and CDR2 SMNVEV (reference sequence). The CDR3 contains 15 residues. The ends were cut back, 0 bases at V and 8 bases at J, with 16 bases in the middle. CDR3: CASSLSSGRAWGYTF. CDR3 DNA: TGTGCCAGCAGTTTATCTTCAGGGAGGGCGTGGGGCTACACCTTC.

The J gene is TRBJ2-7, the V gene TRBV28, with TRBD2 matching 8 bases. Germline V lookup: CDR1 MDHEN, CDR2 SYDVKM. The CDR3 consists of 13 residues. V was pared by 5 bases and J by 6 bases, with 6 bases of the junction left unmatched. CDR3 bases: TGTGCCAGCAGTCGCGGACTAGCTACCGAGCAGTACTTC. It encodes CASSRGLATEQYF.

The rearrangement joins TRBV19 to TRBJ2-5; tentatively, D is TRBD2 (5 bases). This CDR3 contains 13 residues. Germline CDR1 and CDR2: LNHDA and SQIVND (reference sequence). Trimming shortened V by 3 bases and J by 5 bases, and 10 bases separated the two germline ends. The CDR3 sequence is CASSIGRGETQYF. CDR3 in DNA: TGTGCCAGTAGTATTGGCAGAGGGGAGACCCAGTACTTC.

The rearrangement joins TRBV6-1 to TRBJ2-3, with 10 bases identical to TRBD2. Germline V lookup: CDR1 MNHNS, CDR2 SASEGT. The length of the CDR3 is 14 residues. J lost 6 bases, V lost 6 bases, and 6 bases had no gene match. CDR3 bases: TGTGCCAGCAGCGGGAGCGGGGGGGCGGATACGCAGTATTTT. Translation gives CASSGSGGADTQYF.

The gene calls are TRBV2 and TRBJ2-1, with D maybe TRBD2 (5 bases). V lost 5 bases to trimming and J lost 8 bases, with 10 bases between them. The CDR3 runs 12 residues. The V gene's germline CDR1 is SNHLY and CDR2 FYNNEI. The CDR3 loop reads CASSWSGDEQFF. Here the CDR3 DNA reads TGTGCCAGCAGTTGGTCCGGGGATGAGCAGTTCTTC. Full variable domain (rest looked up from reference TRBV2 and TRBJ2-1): EPEVTQTPSHQVTQMGQEVILRCVPISNHLYFYWYRQILGQKVEFLVSFYNNEISEKSEIFDDQFSVERPDGSNFTLKIRSTKLEDSAMYFCASSWSGDEQFFGPGTRLTVL.

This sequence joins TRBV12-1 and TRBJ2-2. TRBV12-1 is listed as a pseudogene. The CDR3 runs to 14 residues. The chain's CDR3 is CASSFERPTGELFF. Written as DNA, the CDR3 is TGTGCCAGCAGCTTTGAACGACCTACCGGGGAGCTGTTTTTT.

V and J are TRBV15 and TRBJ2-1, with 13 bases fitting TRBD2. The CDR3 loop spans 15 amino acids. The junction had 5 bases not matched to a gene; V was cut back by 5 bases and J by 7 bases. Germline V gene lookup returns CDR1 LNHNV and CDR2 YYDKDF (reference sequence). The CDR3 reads CATSLRLAGGNEQFF. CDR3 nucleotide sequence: TGTGCCACCAGCCTCAGACTAGCGGGGGGTAATGAGCAGTTCTTC. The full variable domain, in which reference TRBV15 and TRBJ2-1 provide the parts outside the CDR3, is DAMVIQNPRYQVTQFGKPVTLSCSQTLNHNVMYWYQQKSSQAPKLLFHYYDKDFNNEADTPDNFQSRRPNTSFCFLDIRSPGLGDTAMYLCATSLRLAGGNEQFFGPGTRLTVL.

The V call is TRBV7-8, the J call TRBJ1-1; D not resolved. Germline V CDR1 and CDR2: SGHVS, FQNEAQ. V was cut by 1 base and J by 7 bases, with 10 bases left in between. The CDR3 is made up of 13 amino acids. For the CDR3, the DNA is TGTGCCAGCAGCTTAGGCCCGTCGGATGAAGCTTTCTTT. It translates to CASSLGPSDEAFF.

CDR3 bases: TGCGCCAGCAGTCTCACAGGGGGCCAGGGTGGAAACACCATATATTTT. This codes for CASSLTGGQGGNTIYF. The V gene is TRBV5-1, the J gene TRBJ1-3; 9 positions agree with TRBD1. After removal of 5 bases from V and 3 bases from J, the junction contained 9 bases not matched to a gene. Germline CDR1 SGHRS, CDR2 YFSETQ. The CDR3 length is 16 residues.

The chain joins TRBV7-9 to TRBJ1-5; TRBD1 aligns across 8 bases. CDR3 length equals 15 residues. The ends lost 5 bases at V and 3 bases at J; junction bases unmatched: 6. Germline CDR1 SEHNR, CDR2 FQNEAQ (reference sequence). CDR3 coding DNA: TGTGCCAGCAGCCTGACAGGGGACCCCAATCAGCCCCAGCATTTT. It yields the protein CASSLTGDPNQPQHF.

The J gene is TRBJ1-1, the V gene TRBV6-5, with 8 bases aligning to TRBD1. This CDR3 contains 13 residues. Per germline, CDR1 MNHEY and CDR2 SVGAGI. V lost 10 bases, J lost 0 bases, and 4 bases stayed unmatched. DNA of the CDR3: TGTGCCACCAACAGGGGGATGAACACTGAAGCTTTCTTT. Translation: CATNRGMNTEAFF.

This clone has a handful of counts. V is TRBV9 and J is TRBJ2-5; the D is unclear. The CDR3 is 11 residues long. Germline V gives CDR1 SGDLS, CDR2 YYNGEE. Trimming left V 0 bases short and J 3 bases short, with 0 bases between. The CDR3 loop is CASSVEETQYF. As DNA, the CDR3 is TGTGCCAGCAGCGTAGAAGAGACCCAGTACTTC.

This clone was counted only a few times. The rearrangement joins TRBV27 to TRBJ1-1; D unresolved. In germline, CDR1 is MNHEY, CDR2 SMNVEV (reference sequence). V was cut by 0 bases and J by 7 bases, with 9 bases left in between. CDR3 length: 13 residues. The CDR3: CASSLSSRNEAFF. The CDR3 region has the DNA TGTGCCAGCAGTTTATCGTCCCGGAATGAAGCTTTCTTT.

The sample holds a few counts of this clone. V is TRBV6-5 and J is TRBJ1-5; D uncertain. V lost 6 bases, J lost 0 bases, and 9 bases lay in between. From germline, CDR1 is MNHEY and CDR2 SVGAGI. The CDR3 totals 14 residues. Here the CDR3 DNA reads TGTGCCAGCAGCTACGACATTAGCAATCAGCCCCAGCATTTT. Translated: CASSYDISNQPQHF.

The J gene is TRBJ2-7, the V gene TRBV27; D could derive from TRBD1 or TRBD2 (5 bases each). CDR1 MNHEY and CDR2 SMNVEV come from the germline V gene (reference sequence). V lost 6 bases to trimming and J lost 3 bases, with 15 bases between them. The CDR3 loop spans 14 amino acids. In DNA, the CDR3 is TGTGCCAGCAGCTTAACGGGACGGAACTACGAGCAGTACTTC. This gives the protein CASSLTGRNYEQYF.

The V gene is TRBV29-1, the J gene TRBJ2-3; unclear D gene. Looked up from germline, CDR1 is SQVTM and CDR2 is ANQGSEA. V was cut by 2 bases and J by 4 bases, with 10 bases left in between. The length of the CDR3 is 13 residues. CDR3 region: CSVERGVSDTQYF. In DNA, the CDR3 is TGCAGCGTTGAACGTGGGGTTTCAGATACGCAGTATTTT.

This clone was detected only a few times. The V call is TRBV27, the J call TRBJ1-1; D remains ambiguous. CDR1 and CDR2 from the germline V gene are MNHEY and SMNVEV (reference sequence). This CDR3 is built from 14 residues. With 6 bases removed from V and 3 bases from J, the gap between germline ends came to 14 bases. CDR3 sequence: CASSPSDTYTEAFF. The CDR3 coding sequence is TGTGCCAGCAGCCCCTCCGACACTTACACTGAAGCTTTCTTT.

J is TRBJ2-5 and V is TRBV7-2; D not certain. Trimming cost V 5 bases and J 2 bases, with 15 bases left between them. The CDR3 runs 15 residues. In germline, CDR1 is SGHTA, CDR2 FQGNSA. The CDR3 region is CASSPLSASQETQYF. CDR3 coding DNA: TGTGCCAGCAGCCCTTTGTCGGCGTCACAAGAGACCCAGTACTTC. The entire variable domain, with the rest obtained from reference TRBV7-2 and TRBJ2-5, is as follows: GAGVSQSPSNKVTEKGKDVELRCDPISGHTALYWYRQSLGQGLEFLIYFQGNSAPDKSGLPSDRFSAERTGGSVSTLTIQRTQQEDSAVYLCASSPLSASQETQYFGPGTRLLVL.

The DNA for the CDR3 is TGTGCCAGCACCCCCGGGACAGGGGTTACAGATACGCAGTATTTT. Protein: CASTPGTGVTDTQYF. The rearrangement links TRBV5-6 to TRBJ2-3; TRBD1 matches at 10 bases. This CDR3 has 15 residues. In germline, CDR1 is SGHDT, CDR2 YYEEEE. J was trimmed by 3 bases and V by 6 bases; bases with no gene match: 7.

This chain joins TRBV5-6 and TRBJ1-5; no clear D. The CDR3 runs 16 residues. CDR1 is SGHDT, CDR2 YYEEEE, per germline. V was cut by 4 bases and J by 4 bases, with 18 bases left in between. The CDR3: CASSRMADVRNQPQHF. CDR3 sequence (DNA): TGTGCCAGCAGCAGAATGGCGGATGTGCGGAATCAGCCCCAGCATTTT.

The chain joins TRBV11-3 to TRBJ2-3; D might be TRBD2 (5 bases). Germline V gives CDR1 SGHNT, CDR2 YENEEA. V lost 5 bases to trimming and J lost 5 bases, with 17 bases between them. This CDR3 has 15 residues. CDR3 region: CASSRREGVGDTQYF. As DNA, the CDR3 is TGTGCCAGCAGCCGAAGAGAGGGAGTGGGAGATACGCAGTATTTT. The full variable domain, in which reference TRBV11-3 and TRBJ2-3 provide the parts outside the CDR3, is EAGVVQSPRYKIIEKKQPVAFWCNPISGHNTLYWYLQNLGQGPELLIRYENEEAVDDSQLPKDRFSAERLKGVDSTLKIQPAELGDSAVYLCASSRREGVGDTQYFGPGTRLTVL.